A selection of T cell receptor beta chains follows, all from one sample in a study of T-cell memory formation after mild COVID-19. TCRdb analysed the 5' RACE reads with MiXCR anew, one entry per CDR3 protein. This table holds roughly 48,000 distinct CDR3 sequences, around 25% found once. Sequences were obtained from PBMCs or a T cell subset sorted from them (not recorded which). The receptors stem from a man aged 18 to 30 who had mild COVID-19 (a few samples of this study predate the infection). Cell type and time point are not known. Both conserved end residues are trimmed from each CDR3. Fields, in order: J gene, V gene, CDR3 protein.

TRBJ2-5	TRBV7-2	ASSPYFQETQY
TRBJ2-7	TRBV7-9	ASSTRDGGSYEQY
TRBJ1-5	TRBV7-9	ASSPGQNQPQH
TRBJ2-7	TRBV7-9	ASSPTIGQGPYYEQY
TRBJ1-2	TRBV6-5	ASSYRSNYGYT
TRBJ2-3	TRBV7-9	ASSGRTSTTDTQY
TRBJ1-1	TRBV4-1	ASSQLQGYEAF
TRBJ1-5	TRBV12-3/TRBV12-4	ASSVRQGNQPQH
TRBJ2-1	TRBV10-3	AISEEGRGEDEQF
TRBJ2-5	TRBV6-2/TRBV6-3	ASSRTLGGLGETQY
TRBJ2-3	TRBV29-1	SVEREGTGTQY
TRBJ2-1	TRBV2	ASTSGGSNEQF
TRBJ2-5	TRBV7-3	ASSSYQETQY
TRBJ2-1	TRBV15	ATSRVSGGDEQF
TRBJ1-2	TRBV7-9	ASSPSGQGASGYT
TRBJ2-5	TRBV20-1	SARGRNVETQY
TRBJ2-1	TRBV7-8	ASSLSGYEQF
TRBJ1-1	TRBV4-2	ASRGPHLTTEAF
TRBJ1-2	TRBV20-1	SARDWSGGQANYGYT
TRBJ2-4	TRBV20-1	SAKRGVLAKNIQY
TRBJ2-1	TRBV25-1	ASSDLQGVYNEQF
TRBJ2-2	TRBV5-1	ASMSENTGELF
TRBJ1-1	TRBV7-8	ASSLKAFVATNTEAF
TRBJ2-3	TRBV2	ASRGQGNTQY
TRBJ2-3	TRBV6-6	ASSYGLSTDTQY
TRBJ1-1	TRBV7-9	ASSRLGTLGNTEAF
TRBJ2-1	TRBV23-1	ASSRRGDRGESSYNEQF
TRBJ2-1	TRBV5-1	ASSSRGSYNEQF
TRBJ1-1	TRBV7-9	ASSPRGTEAF
TRBJ2-3	TRBV4-1	ASSPIQGADTQY
TRBJ2-7	TRBV7-9	ASSDAIGLHEQY